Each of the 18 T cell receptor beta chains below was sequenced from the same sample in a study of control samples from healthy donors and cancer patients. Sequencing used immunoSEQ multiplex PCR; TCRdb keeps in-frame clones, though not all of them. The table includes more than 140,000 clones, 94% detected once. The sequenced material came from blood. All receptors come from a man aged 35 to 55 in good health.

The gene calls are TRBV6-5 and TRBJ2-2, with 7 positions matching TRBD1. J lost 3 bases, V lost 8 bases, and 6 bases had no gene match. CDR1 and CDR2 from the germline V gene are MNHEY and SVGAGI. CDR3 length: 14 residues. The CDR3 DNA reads TGTGCCAGCGAAGTGACAGGGCACACCGGGGAGCTGTTTTTT. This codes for CASEVTGHTGELFF.

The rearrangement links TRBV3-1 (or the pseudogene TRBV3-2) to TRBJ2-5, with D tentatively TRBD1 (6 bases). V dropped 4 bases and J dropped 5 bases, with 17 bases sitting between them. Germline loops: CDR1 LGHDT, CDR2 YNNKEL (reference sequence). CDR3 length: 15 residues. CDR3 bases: TGTGCCAGCAGCCGACGGGTGGGGGCCGGGGAGACCCAGTACTTC. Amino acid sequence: CASSRRVGAGETQYF.

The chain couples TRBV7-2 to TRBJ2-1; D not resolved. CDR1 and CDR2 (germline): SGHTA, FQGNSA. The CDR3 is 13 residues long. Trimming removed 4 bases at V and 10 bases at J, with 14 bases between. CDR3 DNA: TGTGCCAGCAGCTCAACACGGCCGGTAGAGCAGTTCTTC. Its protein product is CASSSTRPVEQFF.

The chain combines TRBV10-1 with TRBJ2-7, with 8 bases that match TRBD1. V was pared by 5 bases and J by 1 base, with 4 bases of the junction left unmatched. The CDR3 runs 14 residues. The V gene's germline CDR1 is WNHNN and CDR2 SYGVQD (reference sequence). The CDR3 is CASSSRTGSYEQYF. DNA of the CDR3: TGCGCCAGCAGTTCCCGGACAGGGTCCTACGAGCAGTACTTC.

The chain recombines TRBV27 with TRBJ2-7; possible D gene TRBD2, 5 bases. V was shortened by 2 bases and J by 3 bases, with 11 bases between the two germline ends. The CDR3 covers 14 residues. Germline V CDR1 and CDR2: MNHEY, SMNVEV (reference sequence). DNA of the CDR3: TGTGCCAGCAGTTTAACGGGGAATAGCTACGAGCAGTACTTC. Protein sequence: CASSLTGNSYEQYF.

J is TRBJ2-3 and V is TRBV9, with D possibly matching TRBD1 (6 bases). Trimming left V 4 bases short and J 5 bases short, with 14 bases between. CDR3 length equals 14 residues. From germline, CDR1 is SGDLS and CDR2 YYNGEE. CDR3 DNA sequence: TGTGCCAGCAGCCTAGACAGGTCCGGAGATACGCAGTATTTT. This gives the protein CASSLDRSGDTQYF.

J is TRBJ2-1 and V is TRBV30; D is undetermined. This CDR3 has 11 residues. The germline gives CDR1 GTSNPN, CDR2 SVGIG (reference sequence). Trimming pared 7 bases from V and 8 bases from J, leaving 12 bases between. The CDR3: CAYVLVDEQFF. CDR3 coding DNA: TGTGCCTATGTATTGGTGGATGAGCAGTTCTTC.

The CDR3 nucleotides are TGTGCCAGCAGGCTATACGGGACCTACTACGAGCAGTACTTC. Its protein is CASRLYGTYYEQYF. This sequence joins TRBV5-6 and TRBJ2-7; either TRBD1 or TRBD2 may supply D (5 bases each). The CDR3 extends over 14 amino acids. The germline gives CDR1 SGHDT, CDR2 YYEEEE. With 5 bases removed from V and 3 bases from J, the gap between germline ends came to 15 bases.

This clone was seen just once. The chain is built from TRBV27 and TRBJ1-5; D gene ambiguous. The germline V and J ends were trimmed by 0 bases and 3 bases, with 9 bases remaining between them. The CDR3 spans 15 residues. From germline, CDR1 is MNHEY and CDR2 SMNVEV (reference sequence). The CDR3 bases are TGTGCCAGCAGTTTATCAGGTATTCTCAATCAGCCCCAGCATTTT. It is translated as CASSLSGILNQPQHF.

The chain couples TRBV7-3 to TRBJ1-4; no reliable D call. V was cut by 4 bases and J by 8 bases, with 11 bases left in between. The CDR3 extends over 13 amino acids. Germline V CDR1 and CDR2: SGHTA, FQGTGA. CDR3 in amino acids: CASSSGSGEKLFF. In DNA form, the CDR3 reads TGTGCCAGCAGCTCCGGGAGTGGGGAAAAACTGTTTTTT.

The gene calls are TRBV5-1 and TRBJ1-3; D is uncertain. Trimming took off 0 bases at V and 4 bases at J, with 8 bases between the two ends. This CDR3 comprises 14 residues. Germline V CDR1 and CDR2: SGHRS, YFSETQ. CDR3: CASSLVGIGNTIYF. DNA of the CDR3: TGCGCCAGCAGCTTGGTCGGGATCGGAAACACCATATATTTT.

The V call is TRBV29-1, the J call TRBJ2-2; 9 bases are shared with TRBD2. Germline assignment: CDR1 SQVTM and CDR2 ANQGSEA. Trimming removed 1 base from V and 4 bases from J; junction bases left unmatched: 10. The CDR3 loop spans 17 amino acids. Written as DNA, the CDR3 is TGCAGCGTTGAAGGGGGTAGCGGGAGTCGGGGCACCGGGGAGCTGTTTTTT. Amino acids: CSVEGGSGSRGTGELFF.

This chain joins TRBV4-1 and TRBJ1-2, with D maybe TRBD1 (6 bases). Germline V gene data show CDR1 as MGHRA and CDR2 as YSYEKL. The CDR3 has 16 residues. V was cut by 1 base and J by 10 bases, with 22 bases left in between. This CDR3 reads CASSQVHYGGPLIYTF. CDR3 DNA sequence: TGCGCCAGCAGCCAAGTTCACTACGGGGGGCCCCTGATCTACACCTTC.

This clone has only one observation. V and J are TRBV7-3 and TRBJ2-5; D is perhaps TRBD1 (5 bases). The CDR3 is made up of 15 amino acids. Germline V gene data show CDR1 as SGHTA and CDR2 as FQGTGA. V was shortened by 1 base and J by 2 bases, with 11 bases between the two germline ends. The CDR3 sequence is CASSLNDGAQETQYF. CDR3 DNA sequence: TGTGCCAGCAGCTTAAATGATGGGGCTCAAGAGACCCAGTACTTC.

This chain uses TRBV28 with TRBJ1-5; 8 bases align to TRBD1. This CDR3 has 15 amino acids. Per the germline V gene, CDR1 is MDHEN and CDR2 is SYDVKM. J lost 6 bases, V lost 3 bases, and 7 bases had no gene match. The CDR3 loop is CASSFIDRGRQPQHF. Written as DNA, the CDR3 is TGTGCCAGCAGTTTTATCGACAGGGGACGTCAGCCCCAGCATTTT.

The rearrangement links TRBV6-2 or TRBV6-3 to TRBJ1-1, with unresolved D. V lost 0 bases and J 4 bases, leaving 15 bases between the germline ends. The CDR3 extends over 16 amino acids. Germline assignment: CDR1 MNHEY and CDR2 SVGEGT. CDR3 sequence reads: CASSYSSQAHSTEAFF. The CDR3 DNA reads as TGTGCCAGCAGTTACTCTAGTCAGGCACATTCCACTGAAGCTTTCTTT.

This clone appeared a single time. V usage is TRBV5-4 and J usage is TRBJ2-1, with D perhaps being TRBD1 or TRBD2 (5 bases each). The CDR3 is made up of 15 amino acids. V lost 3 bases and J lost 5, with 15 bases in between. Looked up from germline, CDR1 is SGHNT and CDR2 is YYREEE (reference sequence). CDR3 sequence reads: CASSYRDGPNNEQFF. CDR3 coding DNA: TGTGCCAGCAGCTACCGGGACGGCCCGAACAATGAGCAGTTCTTC.

DNA for the CDR3: TGTGCTAGTGGTTCCAACCCGGGGCGGTCTAATGAAAAACTGTTTTTT. Its protein is CASGSNPGRSNEKLFF. The J gene is TRBJ1-4, the V gene TRBV12-5; D possibly corresponds to TRBD1 (5 bases). Germline loops: CDR1 LGHNT, CDR2 FRNRAP. This CDR3 spans 16 amino acids. V lost 4 bases and J 3 bases, leaving 15 bases between the germline ends.